This TCR beta chain was recovered during a study of IL-32 and malignant T cell survival in cutaneous lymphoma (dated by TCRdb to about 2021). Regarding the research as a whole: Whether the surviving TCR Vbeta+ T cells in IL-32 cultures were the malignant clone rather than benign T cells sharing that Vbeta was tested by high-throughput TCR sequencing. Samples from a couple of CTCL donors were studied by high-throughput TCR sequencing, and IL-32beta was confirmed to support malignant T cell survival in vitro.

Points the paper makes about the study in general: IL-32beta appeared to promote malignant T cell survival in vitro by inducing large CD14+ antigen-presenting cells that lowered apoptosis. The exact culture duration for the TCR-sequenced samples was not stated in the methods. Persistence of malignant T cell TCRs after in vitro culture with IL-32beta was shown by TCR sequencing. The kinetics of enhanced malignant T cell survival in culture differed somewhat from one CTCL blood donor to another.

Blood samples came from patients with leukemic cutaneous T cell lymphoma (Sezary syndrome) treated at a US cutaneous lymphoma program. Ficoll centrifugation was used to isolate peripheral blood mononuclear cells from the patients' blood. Regarding this clone: What antigen it recognizes has not been identified. Nothing much larger sits one base from this clone, and base qualities are not available.

V loses 6 bases at its end and J loses 2 bases; junction bases beyond the gene matches: 6. CDR1 and CDR2 (SGHVS, FNYEAQ) derive from the germline V gene. The CDR3 measures 16 amino acids from cysteine to phenylalanine. Only CDR3 DNA remains: 48 bases, in frame from the first base. Genomic DNA was extracted with the QIAamp DNA Mini kit and profiled by immunoSEQ using roughly 100-450 ng of DNA template. What TCRdb holds here is the immuneACCESS table cut down to in-frame rearrangements. Part of the clones is not present; checked against another copy, under half of the missing clones reflect an unresolved V gene, and the others are unexplained. Counted in this sample were more than 2,000 clones; roughly 87% of them appeared once. The ten largest clonotypes hold around 50% of the sample.

The sequence is built from TRBV7-6 and TRBJ2-3, with 12 bases aligning to TRBD2. The receptor comes from a human donor with cutaneous T cell lymphoma. Sequences were derived from blood, sampled on day 0. The DNA reads TGTGCCAGCAGTCATGGACTAGCGGGGCTCACAGATACGCAGTATTTT. It specifies CASSHGLAGLTDTQYF.